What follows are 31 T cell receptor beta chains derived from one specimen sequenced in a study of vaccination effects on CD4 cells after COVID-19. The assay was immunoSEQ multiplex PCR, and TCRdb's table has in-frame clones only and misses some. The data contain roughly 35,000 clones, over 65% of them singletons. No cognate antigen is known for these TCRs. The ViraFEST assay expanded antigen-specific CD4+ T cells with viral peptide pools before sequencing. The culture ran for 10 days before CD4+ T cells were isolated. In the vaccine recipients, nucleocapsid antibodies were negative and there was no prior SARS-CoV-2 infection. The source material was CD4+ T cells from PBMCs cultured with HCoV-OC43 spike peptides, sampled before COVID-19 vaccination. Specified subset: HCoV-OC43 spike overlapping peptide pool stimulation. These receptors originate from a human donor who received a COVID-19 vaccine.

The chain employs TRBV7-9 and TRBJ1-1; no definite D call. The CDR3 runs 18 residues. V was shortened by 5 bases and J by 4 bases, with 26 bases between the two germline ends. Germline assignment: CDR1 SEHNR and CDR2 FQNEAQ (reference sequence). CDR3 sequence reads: CASSNIGLITKRFTEAFF. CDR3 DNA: TGTGCCAGCAGCAATATCGGACTAATTACTAAAAGGTTCACTGAAGCTTTCTTT.

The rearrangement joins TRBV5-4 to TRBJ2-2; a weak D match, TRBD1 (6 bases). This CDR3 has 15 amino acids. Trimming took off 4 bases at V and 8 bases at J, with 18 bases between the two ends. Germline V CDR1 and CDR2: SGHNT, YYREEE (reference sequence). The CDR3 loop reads CASSLLVQGEGELFF. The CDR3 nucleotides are TGTGCCAGCAGCCTATTGGTACAGGGCGAGGGGGAGCTGTTTTTT.

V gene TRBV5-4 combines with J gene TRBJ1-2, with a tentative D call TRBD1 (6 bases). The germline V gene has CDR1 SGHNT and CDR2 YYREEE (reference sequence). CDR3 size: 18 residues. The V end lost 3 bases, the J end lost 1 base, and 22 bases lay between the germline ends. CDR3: CASSSLGGGERINYGYTF. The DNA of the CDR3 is TGTGCCAGCAGCTCCCTCGGAGGGGGAGAAAGAATTAACTATGGCTACACCTTC.

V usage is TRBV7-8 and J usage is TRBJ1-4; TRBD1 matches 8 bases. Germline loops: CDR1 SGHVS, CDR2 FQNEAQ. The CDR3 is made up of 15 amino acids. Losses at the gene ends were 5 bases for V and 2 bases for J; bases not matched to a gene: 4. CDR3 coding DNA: TGTGCCAGCAGCCAACGACAGGGGACTAATGAAAAACTGTTTTTT. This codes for CASSQRQGTNEKLFF.

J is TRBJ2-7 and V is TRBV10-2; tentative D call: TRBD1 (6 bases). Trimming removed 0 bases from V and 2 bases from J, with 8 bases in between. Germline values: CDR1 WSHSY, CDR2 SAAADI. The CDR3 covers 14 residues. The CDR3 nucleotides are TGCGCCAGCAGTGAGTCTTGGGGGCCCTACGAGCAGTACTTC. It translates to CASSESWGPYEQYF.

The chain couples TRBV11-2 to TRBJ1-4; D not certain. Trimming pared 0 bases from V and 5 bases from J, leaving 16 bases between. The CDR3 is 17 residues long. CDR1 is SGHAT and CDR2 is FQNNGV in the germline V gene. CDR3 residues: CASSLDVGPVGNEKLFF. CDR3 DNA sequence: TGTGCCAGCAGCTTAGATGTTGGTCCGGTCGGGAATGAAAAACTGTTTTTT.

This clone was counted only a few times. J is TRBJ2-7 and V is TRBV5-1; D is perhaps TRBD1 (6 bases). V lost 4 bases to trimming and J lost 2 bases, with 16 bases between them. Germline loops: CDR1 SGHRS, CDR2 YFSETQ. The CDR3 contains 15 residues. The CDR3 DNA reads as TGCGCCAGCAGCCCAAATCCAGGGGTAACCTACGAGCAGTACTTC. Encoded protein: CASSPNPGVTYEQYF. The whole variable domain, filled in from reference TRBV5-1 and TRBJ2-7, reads KAGVTQTPRYLIKTRGQQVTLSCSPISGHRSVSWYQQTPGQGLQFLFEYFSETQRNKGNFPGRFSGRQFSNSRSEMNVSTLELGDSALYLCASSPNPGVTYEQYFGPGTRLTVT.

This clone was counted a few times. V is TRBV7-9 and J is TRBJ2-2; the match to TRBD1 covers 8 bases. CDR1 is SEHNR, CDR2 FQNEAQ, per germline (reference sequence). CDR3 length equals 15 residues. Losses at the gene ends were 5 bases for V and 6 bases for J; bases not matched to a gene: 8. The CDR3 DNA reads TGTGCCAGCAGCCTAGGACAGGGCCAACCCGGGGAGCTGTTTTTT. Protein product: CASSLGQGQPGELFF.

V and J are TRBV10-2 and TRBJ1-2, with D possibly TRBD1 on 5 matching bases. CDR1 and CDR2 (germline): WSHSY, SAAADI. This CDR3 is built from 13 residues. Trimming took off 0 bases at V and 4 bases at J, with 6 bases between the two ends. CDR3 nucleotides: TGCGCCAGCAGTGAGTCGGGACTCTATGGCTACACCTTC. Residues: CASSESGLYGYTF.

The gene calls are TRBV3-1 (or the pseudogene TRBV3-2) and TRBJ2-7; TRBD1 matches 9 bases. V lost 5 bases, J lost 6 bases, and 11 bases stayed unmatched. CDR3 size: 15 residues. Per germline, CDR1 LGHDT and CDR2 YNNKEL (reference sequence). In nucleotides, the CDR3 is TGTGCCAGCAGCAATTGGGACAGGGAGTTAGGCGAGCAGTACTTC. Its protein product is CASSNWDRELGEQYF.

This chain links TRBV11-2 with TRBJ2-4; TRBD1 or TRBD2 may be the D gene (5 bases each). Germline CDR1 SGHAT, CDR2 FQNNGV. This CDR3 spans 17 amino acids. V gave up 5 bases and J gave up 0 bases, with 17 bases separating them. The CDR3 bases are TGTGCCAGCAGCACCGATTGGGGGACCCTAGCCAAAAACATTCAGTACTTC. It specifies CASSTDWGTLAKNIQYF.

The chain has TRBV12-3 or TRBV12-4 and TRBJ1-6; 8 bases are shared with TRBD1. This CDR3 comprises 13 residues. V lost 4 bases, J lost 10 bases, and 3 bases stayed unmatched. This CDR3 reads CASSSRGRSPLHF. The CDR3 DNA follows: TGTGCCAGCAGTTCCAGGGGGCGGTCACCCCTCCACTTT.

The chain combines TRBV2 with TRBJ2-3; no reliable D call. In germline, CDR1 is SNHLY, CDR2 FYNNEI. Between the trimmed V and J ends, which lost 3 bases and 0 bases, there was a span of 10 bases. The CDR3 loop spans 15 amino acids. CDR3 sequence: CASSEGRFSTDTQYF. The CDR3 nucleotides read TGTGCCAGCAGTGAGGGCAGGTTTAGCACAGATACGCAGTATTTT. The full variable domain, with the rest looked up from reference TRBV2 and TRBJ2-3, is EPEVTQTPSHQVTQMGQEVILRCVPISNHLYFYWYRQILGQKVEFLVSFYNNEISEKSEIFDDQFSVERPDGSNFTLKIRSTKLEDSAMYFCASSEGRFSTDTQYFGPGTRLTVL.

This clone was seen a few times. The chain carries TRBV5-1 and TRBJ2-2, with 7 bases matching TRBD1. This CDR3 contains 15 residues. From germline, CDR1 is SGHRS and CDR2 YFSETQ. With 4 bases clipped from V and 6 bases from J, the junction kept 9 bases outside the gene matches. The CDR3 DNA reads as TGCGCCAGCAGCCAGACAGGGAACGGGGCCGGGGAGCTGTTTTTT. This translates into CASSQTGNGAGELFF.

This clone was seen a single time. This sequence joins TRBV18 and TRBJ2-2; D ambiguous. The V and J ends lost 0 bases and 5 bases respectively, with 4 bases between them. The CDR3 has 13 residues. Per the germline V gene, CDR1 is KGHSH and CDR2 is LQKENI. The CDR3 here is CASSPPWTGELFF. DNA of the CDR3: TGTGCCAGCTCACCACCTTGGACCGGGGAGCTGTTTTTT.

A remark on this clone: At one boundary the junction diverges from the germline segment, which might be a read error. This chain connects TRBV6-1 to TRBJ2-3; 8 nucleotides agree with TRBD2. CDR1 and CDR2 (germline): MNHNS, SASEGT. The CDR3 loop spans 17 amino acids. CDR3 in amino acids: CAGSELQRGRLTDTQYF. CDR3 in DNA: TGTGCCGGCAGTGAACTCCAGCGGGGGAGACTCACAGATACGCAGTATTTT.

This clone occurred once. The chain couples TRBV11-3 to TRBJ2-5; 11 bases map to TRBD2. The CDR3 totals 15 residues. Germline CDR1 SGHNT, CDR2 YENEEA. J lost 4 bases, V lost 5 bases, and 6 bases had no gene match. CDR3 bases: TGTGCCAGCAGCACCCACGGACTAGCGGGAGAGACCCAGTACTTC. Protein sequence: CASSTHGLAGETQYF.

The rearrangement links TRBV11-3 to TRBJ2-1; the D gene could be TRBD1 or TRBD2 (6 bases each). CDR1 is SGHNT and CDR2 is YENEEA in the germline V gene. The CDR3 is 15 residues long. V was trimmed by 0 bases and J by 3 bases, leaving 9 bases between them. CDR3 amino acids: CASSLEQGGYNEQFF. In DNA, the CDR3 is TGTGCCAGCAGCTTAGAACAGGGAGGCTACAATGAGCAGTTCTTC. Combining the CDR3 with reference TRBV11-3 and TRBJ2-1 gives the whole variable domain EAGVVQSPRYKIIEKKQPVAFWCNPISGHNTLYWYLQNLGQGPELLIRYENEEAVDDSQLPKDRFSAERLKGVDSTLKIQPAELGDSAVYLCASSLEQGGYNEQFFGPGTRLTVL.

The CDR3: CASRGQGSGANVLTF. As DNA, the CDR3 is TGTGCCAGCAGAGGTCAGGGTTCTGGGGCCAACGTCCTGACTTTC. The chain employs TRBV9 and TRBJ2-6; D is perhaps TRBD1 (5 bases). V lost 5 bases, J lost 1 base, and 10 bases lay in between. In germline, CDR1 is SGDLS, CDR2 YYNGEE. The CDR3 is 15 amino acids.

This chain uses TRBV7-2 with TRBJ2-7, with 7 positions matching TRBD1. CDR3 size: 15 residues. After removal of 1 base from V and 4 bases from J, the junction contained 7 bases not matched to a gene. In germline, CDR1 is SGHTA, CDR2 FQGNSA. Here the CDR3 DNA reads TGTGCCAGCAGCTTAGGGACAGGAGTCTTTTACGAGCAGTACTTC. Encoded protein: CASSLGTGVFYEQYF. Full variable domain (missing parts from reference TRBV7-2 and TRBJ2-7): GAGVSQSPSNKVTEKGKDVELRCDPISGHTALYWYRQSLGQGLEFLIYFQGNSAPDKSGLPSDRFSAERTGGSVSTLTIQRTQQEDSAVYLCASSLGTGVFYEQYFGPGTRLTVT.

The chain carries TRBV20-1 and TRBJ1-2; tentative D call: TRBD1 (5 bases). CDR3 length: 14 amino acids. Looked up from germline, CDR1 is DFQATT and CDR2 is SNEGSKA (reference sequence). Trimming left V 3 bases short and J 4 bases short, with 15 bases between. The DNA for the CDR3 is TGCAGTGCTAGTCAGATGATGGGGACCTATGGCTACACCTTC. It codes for CSASQMMGTYGYTF.

The chain's CDR3 is CASSLEGHTYEQYF. The CDR3 DNA sequence: TGTGCCAGCAGCTTGGAAGGACACACCTACGAGCAGTACTTC. The chain uses TRBV5-4 and TRBJ2-7, with D possibly TRBD1 on 5 matching bases. The CDR3 spans 14 residues. Per the germline V gene, CDR1 is SGHNT and CDR2 is YYREEE (reference sequence). V gave up 0 bases and J gave up 2 bases, with 9 bases separating them. Full variable domain (rest looked up from reference TRBV5-4 and TRBJ2-7): ETGVTQSPTHLIKTRGQQVTLRCSSQSGHNTVSWYQQALGQGPQFIFQYYREEENGRGNFPPRFSGLQFPNYSSELNVNALELDDSALYLCASSLEGHTYEQYFGPGTRLTVT.

The CDR3 DNA reads TGTGCCAGTAGTATCCGGTATGGCGGCTCCTACGAGCAGTACTTC. This gives the protein CASSIRYGGSYEQYF. The rearrangement joins TRBV19 to TRBJ2-7; D is unresolved. Germline CDR1 LNHDA, CDR2 SQIVND (reference sequence). CDR3 length equals 15 residues. Trimming took off 3 bases at V and 0 bases at J, with 12 bases between the two ends.

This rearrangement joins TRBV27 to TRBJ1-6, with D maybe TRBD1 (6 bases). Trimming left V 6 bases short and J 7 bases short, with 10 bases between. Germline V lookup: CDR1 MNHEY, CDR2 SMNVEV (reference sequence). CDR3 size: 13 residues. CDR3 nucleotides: TGTGCCAGCAGCCAGGGGAGCAATTCACCCCTCCACTTT. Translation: CASSQGSNSPLHF.

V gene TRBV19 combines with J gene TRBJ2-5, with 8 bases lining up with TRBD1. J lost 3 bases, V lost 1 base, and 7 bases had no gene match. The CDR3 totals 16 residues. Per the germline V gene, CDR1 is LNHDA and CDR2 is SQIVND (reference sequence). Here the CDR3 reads CASSIVLMGQEETQYF. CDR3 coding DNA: TGTGCCAGTAGTATAGTCTTAATGGGACAGGAAGAGACCCAGTACTTC.

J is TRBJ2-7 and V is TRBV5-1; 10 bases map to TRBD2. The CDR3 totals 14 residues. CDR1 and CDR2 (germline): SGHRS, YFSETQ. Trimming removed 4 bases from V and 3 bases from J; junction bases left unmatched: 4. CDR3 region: CASSPSGSGYEQYF. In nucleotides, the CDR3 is TGCGCCAGCAGCCCTAGCGGGAGTGGCTACGAGCAGTACTTC.

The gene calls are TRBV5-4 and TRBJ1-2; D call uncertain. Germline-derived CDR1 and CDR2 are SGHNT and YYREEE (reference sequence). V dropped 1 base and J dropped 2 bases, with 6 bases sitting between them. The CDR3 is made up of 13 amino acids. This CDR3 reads CASSLPSNYGYTF. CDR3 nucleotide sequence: TGTGCCAGCAGCTTGCCATCGAACTATGGCTACACCTTC. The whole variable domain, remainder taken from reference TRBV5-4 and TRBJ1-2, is ETGVTQSPTHLIKTRGQQVTLRCSSQSGHNTVSWYQQALGQGPQFIFQYYREEENGRGNFPPRFSGLQFPNYSSELNVNALELDDSALYLCASSLPSNYGYTFGSGTRLTVV.

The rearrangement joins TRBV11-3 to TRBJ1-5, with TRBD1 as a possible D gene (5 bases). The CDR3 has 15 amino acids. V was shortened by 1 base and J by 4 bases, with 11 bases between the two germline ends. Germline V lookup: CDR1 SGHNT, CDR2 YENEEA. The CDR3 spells CASSLGAGKNQPQHF. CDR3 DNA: TGTGCCAGCAGCTTAGGGGCAGGGAAAAATCAGCCCCAGCATTTT.

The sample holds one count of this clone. The CDR3: CASSLSHGLAFF. For the CDR3, the DNA is TGTGCCAGCAGCTTAAGCCACGGTTTGGCTTTCTTT. The chain links TRBV13 to TRBJ1-1, with D unclear. The CDR3 runs 12 residues. V dropped 2 bases and J dropped 11 bases, with 12 bases sitting between them. Germline V gene data show CDR1 as PRHDT and CDR2 as FYEKMQ (reference sequence).

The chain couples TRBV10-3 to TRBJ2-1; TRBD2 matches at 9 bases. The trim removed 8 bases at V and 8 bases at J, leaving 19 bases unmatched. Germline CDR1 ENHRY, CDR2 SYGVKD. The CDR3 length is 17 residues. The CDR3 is CAIGRSSGVGVHDEQFF. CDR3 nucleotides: TGTGCCATCGGTCGATCTAGCGGGGTGGGAGTACACGATGAGCAGTTCTTC.

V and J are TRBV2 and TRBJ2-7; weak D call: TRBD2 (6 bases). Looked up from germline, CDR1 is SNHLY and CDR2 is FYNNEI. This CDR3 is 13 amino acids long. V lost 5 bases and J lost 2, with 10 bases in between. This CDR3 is CASSRDFTYEQYF. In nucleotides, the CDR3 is TGTGCCAGCAGTCGGGACTTCACCTACGAGCAGTACTTC.